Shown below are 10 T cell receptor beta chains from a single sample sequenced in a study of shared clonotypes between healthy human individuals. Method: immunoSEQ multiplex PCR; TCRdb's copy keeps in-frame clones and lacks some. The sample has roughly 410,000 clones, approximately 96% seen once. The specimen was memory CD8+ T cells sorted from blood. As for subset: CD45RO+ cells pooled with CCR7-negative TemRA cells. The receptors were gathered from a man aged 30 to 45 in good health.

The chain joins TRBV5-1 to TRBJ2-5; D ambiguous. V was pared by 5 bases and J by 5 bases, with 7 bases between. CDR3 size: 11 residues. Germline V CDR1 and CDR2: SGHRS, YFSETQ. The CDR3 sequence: CASRDGETQYF. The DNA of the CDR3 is TGCGCCAGCAGGGATGGGGAGACCCAGTACTTC.

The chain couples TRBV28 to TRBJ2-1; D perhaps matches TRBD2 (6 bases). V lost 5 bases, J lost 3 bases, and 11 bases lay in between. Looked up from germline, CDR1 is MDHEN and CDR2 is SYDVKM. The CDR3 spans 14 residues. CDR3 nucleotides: TGTGCCAGCAGTGAGACTAGTTACTACAATGAGCAGTTCTTC. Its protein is CASSETSYYNEQFF.

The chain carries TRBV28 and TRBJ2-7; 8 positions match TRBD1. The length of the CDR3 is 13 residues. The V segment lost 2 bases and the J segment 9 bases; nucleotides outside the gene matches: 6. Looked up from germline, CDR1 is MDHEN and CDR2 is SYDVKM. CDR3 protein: CASSLPDRGSQYF. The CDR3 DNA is TGTGCCAGCAGTTTACCTGACAGGGGTTCGCAGTACTTC.

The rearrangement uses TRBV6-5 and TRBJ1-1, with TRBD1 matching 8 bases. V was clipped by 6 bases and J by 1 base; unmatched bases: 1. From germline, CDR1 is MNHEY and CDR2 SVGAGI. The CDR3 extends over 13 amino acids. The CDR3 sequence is CASRDRGNTEAFF. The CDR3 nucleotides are TGTGCCAGCAGAGACAGGGGGAACACTGAAGCTTTCTTT.

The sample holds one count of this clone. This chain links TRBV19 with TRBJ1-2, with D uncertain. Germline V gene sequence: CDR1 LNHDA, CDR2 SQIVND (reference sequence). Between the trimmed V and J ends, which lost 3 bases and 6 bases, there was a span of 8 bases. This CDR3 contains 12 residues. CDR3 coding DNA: TGTGCCAGTAGTATCCCCCCGGATGGCTACACCTTC. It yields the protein CASSIPPDGYTF. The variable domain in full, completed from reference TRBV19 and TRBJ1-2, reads DGGITQSPKYLFRKEGQNVTLSCEQNLNHDAMYWYRQDPGQGLRLIYYSQIVNDFQKGDIAEGYSVSREKKESFPLTVTSAQKNPTAFYLCASSIPPDGYTFGSGTRLTVV.

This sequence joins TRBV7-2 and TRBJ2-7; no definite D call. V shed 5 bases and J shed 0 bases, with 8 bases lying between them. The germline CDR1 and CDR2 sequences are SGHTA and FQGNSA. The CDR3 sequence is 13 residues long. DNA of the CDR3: TGTGCCAGCAGCCCAATGAGCTCCTACGAGCAGTACTTC. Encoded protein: CASSPMSSYEQYF.

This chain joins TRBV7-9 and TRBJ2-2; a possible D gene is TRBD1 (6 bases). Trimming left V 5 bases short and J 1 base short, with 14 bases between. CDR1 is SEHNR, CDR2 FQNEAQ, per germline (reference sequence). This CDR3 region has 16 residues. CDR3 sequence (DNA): TGTGCCAGCAGCAAGATTACAGGGTTGAACACCGGGGAGCTGTTTTTT. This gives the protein CASSKITGLNTGELFF.

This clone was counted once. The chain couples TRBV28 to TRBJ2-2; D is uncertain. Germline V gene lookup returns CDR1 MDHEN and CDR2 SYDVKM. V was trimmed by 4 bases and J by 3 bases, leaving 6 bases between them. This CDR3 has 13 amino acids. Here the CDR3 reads CASSYDYTGELFF. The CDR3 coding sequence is TGTGCCAGCAGTTACGACTACACCGGGGAGCTGTTTTTT. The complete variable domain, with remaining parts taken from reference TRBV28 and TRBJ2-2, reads DVKVTQSSRYLVKRTGEKVFLECVQDMDHENMFWYRQDPGLGLRLIYFSYDVKMKEKGDIPEGYSVSREKKERFSLILESASTNQTSMYLCASSYDYTGELFFGEGSRLTVL.

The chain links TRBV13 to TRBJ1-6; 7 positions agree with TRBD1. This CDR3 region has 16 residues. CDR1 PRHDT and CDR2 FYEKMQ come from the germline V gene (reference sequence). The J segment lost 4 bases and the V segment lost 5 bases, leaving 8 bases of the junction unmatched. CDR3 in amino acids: CASSGHGQAYNSPLHF. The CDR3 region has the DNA TGTGCCAGCAGCGGACACGGACAGGCATATAATTCACCCCTCCACTTT.

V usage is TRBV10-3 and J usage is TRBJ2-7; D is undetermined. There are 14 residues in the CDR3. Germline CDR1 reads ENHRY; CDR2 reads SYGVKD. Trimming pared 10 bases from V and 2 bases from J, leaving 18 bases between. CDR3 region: CATRLVEAPYEQYF. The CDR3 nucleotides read TGTGCCACGCGCCTTGTAGAGGCTCCCTACGAGCAGTACTTC.